The sequence of this T cell receptor beta chain was determined in a study of shared clonotypes between healthy human individuals. TCRdb's table, derived via immunoSEQ multiplex PCR, lists solely in-frame clones and lacks some. The sample has some 1,100,000 clones; about 80% are singletons. This clone was observed a handful of times. The CDR3 spans 15 residues. V lost 7 bases to trimming and J lost 1 base; unmatched junction nucleotides: 3. Per germline, CDR1 MNHNS and CDR2 SASEGT. The source of this sequence is a man younger than 35 in good health. Some clones in this sample may be carry-over from other donors' samples. The specimen sequenced was memory CD4+ T cells from PBMCs. Subset here: CD45RA-negative fraction. The chain recombines TRBV6-1 with TRBJ2-2; 10 positions match TRBD1. CDR3 region: CASNWDRGNTGELFF. The CDR3 DNA follows: TGTGCCAGCAACTGGGACAGGGGGAACACCGGGGAGCTGTTTTTT.